This is a list of T cell receptor beta chains from one sample in a study of blood T cells in healthy people across ages. Using its own MiXCR run on the 5' RACE reads, TCRdb lists one record per CDR3 protein. Among over 1,300,000 distinct CDR3 sequences listed, 55% to 75% were seen once. The sequenced material came from blood. The receptors here all came from a man aged 18 to 30 in good health. The CDR3 runs from the conserved cysteine through the conserved F or W. Fields, in order: V gene, clone size, J gene, D gene, CDR3 DNA, CDR3 protein. A D gene is named only where the DNA matches it firmly. Clone size is stated in some rows and not others, as once, few, many or a class when expanded.

>TRBV6-6|few|TRBJ2-5|NA
TGTGCCAGCAGAACCACAGGGTGGGAGCAGTACTTC
CASRTTGWEQYF
>TRBV29-1|few|TRBJ2-3|NA
TGCAGCGTTGGCCTCCGTCTCAGCACAGATACGCAGTATTTT
CSVGLRLSTDTQYF
>TRBV25-1|few|TRBJ1-2|NA
TGTGCCAGCAGTGAACCCACCAGCGGGGTCTATGGCTACACCTTC
CASSEPTSGVYGYTF
>TRBV25-1|NA|TRBJ2-2|NA
TGTGCCAGCAGCGGGACGCAGGGGAGCTACACCGGGGAGCTGTTTTTT
CASSGTQGSYTGELFF
>TRBV6-1|NA|TRBJ2-1|NA
TGTGCCAGCAGCGACACAGGCGTCGGGAACAATGAGCAGTTCTTC
CASSDTGVGNNEQFF
>TRBV7-8|few|TRBJ2-5|NA
TGTGCCAGCACCCCGGACCCGAGGAGCGAGACCCAGTACTTC
CASTPDPRSETQYF
>TRBV24-1|NA|TRBJ2-1|NA
TGTGCCACCAGTGATTTACAGGACAATGAGCAGTTCTTC
CATSDLQDNEQFF
>TRBV7-9|NA|TRBJ1-2|NA
TGTGCCAGCAGCCCCCCAGGGTCTGGCTACACCTTC
CASSPPGSGYTF
>TRBV14|NA|TRBJ1-4|TRBD1
TGTGCCAGCAGCACCCGCGGGACAGGGTTCTCTAATGAAAAACTGTTTTTT
CASSTRGTGFSNEKLFF
>TRBV10-3|NA|TRBJ2-1|NA
TGTGCCATCAGTGAGCGGGGCAATGAGCAGTTCTTC
CAISERGNEQFF
>TRBV12-3/TRBV12-4|NA|TRBJ2-1|TRBD2
TGTGCCAGCAGTGTTAGCGGGACAAGCTCCTACAATGAGCAGTTCTTC
CASSVSGTSSYNEQFF
>TRBV25-1|NA|TRBJ2-2|NA
TGTGCCAGCAGTGAAGGGGCAGTACAGGTGGCCGGGGAGCTGTTTTTT
CASSEGAVQVAGELFF
>TRBV29-1|NA|TRBJ2-7|TRBD2
TGCAGCGTAAAGAGCGGGAGCGTCTACGAGCAGTACTTC
CSVKSGSVYEQYF
>TRBV10-3|NA|TRBJ2-7|NA
TGTGCCATCAGTGAGTACGCGGGGTCGGGGGAGCAGTACTTC
CAISEYAGSGEQYF
>TRBV7-2|few|TRBJ2-4|TRBD2
TGTGCCAGCAGCAGTAGCGGGGCAGCCAAAAACATTCAGTACTTC
CASSSSGAAKNIQYF
>TRBV10-3|NA|TRBJ1-1|TRBD1
TGTGCCATTGTAGGACCGGGACAGGAAGCTTTCTTT
CAIVGPGQEAFF
>TRBV4-3|NA|TRBJ1-6|TRBD1
TGCGCCAGCAGACAGAACAGGGGGAATTCACCCCTCCACTTT
CASRQNRGNSPLHF
>TRBV6-5|NA|TRBJ1-5|NA
TGTGCCAGCAGGATGGACCAAGCTGGGGAGCCCCAGCATTTT
CASRMDQAGEPQHF
>TRBV29-1|few|TRBJ2-6|TRBD1
TGCAGCGTTATAGGACAGGGGGTATCTGGGGCCAACGTCCTGACTTTC
CSVIGQGVSGANVLTF
>TRBV6-5|NA|TRBJ2-2|NA
TGTGCCAGCAGTTACCCACAGGGTCGCAGCACCGGGGAGCTGTTTTTT
CASSYPQGRSTGELFF
>TRBV7-2|few|TRBJ2-1|TRBD2
TGTGCCAGTAGAGCCTCTAGCGGGGGGTACTACAATGAGCAGTTCTTC
CASRASSGGYYNEQFF
>TRBV29-1|few|TRBJ2-7|TRBD1
TGCAGCGCCCGGGGCTCGGACAGGGGTCCCGAGCAGTACTTC
CSARGSDRGPEQYF
>TRBV27|NA|TRBJ2-5|TRBD2
TGTGCCAGCAGTGTCAGCGGGGGGGCGACAGAGCAGTACTTC
CASSVSGGATEQYF
>TRBV7-2|NA|TRBJ2-5|NA
TGTGCCAGCAGCGTGGGACACCAAGAGACCCAGTACTTC
CASSVGHQETQYF
>TRBV20-1|many|TRBJ2-7|TRBD2
TGCAGTGCTAGAGATAGCGGGAGGGACTACTACGAGCAGTACTTC
CSARDSGRDYYEQYF
>TRBV2|NA|TRBJ2-5|TRBD2
TGTGCCAGCACAGGCACTAGCGTTTCCGAGACCCAGTACTTC
CASTGTSVSETQYF
>TRBV20-1|NA|TRBJ2-1|TRBD2
TGCAGCTTGGGACTAGCGGGAGTTGAATCCTACAATGAGCAGTTCTTC
CSLGLAGVESYNEQFF
>TRBV20-1|NA|TRBJ2-3|TRBD1
TGCAGTGCGACCGGGACAGGGGACACAGGTACGCAGTATTTT
CSATGTGDTGTQYF